One sample yielded the 26 T cell receptor beta chains listed below, sequenced in a study of Ad26.COV2.S vaccination and SARS-CoV-2 variants (dated by TCRdb to the early 2020s). The library was built by means of the immunoSEQ multiplex PCR assay. TCRdb stores this immuneACCESS table with in-frame sequences only. Part of the clones is absent; in the studies checked, under half of the shortfall reflects unresolved V genes, and no reason is known for the rest. The sample table holds 400,000 to 450,000 clones, of which over 75% were seen once. 10% to 15% of the sample lies in the top ten. The sample's treatment or condition label, in plain terms: around 19 received Ad26.COV2.S at low or high dose, single or two shots; 5 received placebo; per-sample allocation not given. Repertoires of vaccine and placebo recipients were sequenced from samples taken on day 63 after the first injection. This material consisted of peripheral blood, taken in a trial of Ad26.COV2.S vaccine versus placebo. The receptors derive from a person between 18 and 60 years old who received the Ad26.COV2.S COVID-19 vaccine or a placebo.

CDR3 region: CASSGPQGLNNYGYTF. In nucleotides, the CDR3 is TGTGCCAGCAGCGGGCCTCAAGGACTGAACAACTATGGCTACACCTTC. The J gene is TRBJ1-2, the V gene TRBV6-2 or TRBV6-3, with D unresolved. There are 16 residues in the CDR3. Per the germline V gene, CDR1 is MNHEY and CDR2 is SVGEGT. Deletions cut 6 bases from V and 2 bases from J, with 19 bases between.

This clone was picked up one time. The chain combines TRBV10-3 with TRBJ1-2, with D perhaps TRBD1 (5 bases). The germline gives CDR1 ENHRY, CDR2 SYGVKD. CDR3 size: 14 residues. V was trimmed by 0 bases and J by 4 bases, leaving 9 bases between them. In nucleotides, the CDR3 is TGTGCCATCAGTGAGTCGACAGCGCTCTATGGCTACACCTTC. Amino acids: CAISESTALYGYTF.

The rearrangement joins TRBV27 to TRBJ2-2; D not certain. Germline values: CDR1 MNHEY, CDR2 SMNVEV (reference sequence). V was cut by 4 bases and J by 3 bases, with 9 bases left in between. The CDR3 spans 14 residues. The CDR3 spells CASSSFGDTGELFF. The CDR3 DNA sequence: TGTGCCAGCAGTTCCTTTGGGGACACCGGGGAGCTGTTTTTT.

This chain joins TRBV11-3 and TRBJ1-5; 10 bases align to TRBD1. Per germline, CDR1 SGHNT and CDR2 YENEEA. The CDR3 is 20 residues long. The V segment lost 5 bases and the J segment 0 bases; nucleotides outside the gene matches: 16. This CDR3 reads CASSPLTRTGGSYSNQPQHF. The CDR3 nucleotides are TGTGCCAGCAGCCCCCTAACCAGGACAGGGGGTTCCTATAGCAATCAGCCCCAGCATTTT.

Concerning this clone itself: One junction end disagrees with the germline gene, perhaps due to a read error. This chain uses TRBV11-3 with TRBJ2-5, with a weak D call TRBD1 (6 bases). Germline CDR1 is SGHNT and CDR2 is YENEEA. This CDR3 comprises 16 residues. The CDR3 nucleotides are TGTGCCAGCAGCCCCCTCAAGGGACACGACCAGGAGACCCAGTACTTC. Translating gives CASSPLKGHDQETQYF. Full variable domain (rest looked up from reference TRBV11-3 and TRBJ2-5): EAGVVQSPRYKIIEKKQPVAFWCNPISGHNTLYWYLQNLGQGPELLIRYENEEAVDDSQLPKDRFSAERLKGVDSTLKIQPAELGDSAVYLCASSPLKGHDQETQYFGPGTRLLVL.

The chain employs TRBV5-1 and TRBJ1-6; D is possibly TRBD1 (5 bases). This CDR3 contains 14 residues. The germline V gene encodes CDR1 SGHRS and CDR2 YFSETQ. V dropped 0 bases and J dropped 8 bases, with 9 bases sitting between them. The CDR3 DNA reads as TGCGCCAGCAGCTTGGGCAGGGTCGATTCACCCCTCCACTTT. Residues: CASSLGRVDSPLHF. Full variable domain (outside the CDR3, taken from reference TRBV5-1 and TRBJ1-6): KAGVTQTPRYLIKTRGQQVTLSCSPISGHRSVSWYQQTPGQGLQFLFEYFSETQRNKGNFPGRFSGRQFSNSRSEMNVSTLELGDSALYLCASSLGRVDSPLHFGNGTRLTVT.

The chain recombines TRBV14 with TRBJ2-7; TRBD1 aligns across 11 bases. V was pared by 5 bases and J by 4 bases, with 7 bases of the junction left unmatched. This CDR3 is 15 amino acids long. In germline, CDR1 is SGHDN, CDR2 FVKESK. The CDR3, as DNA: TGTGCCAGCAGCGATCCGGGACAGGGGGAATACGAGCAGTACTTC. Encoded protein: CASSDPGQGEYEQYF.

This clone was found once. The V gene is TRBV18, the J gene TRBJ2-1, with D possibly TRBD2 on 5 matching bases. Germline V gene data show CDR1 as KGHSH and CDR2 as LQKENI. The ends were cut back, 1 base at V and 0 bases at J, with 10 bases in the middle. The CDR3 length is 16 residues. For the CDR3, the DNA is TGTGCCAGCTCACCACGACCTAGCCTCTCCTACAATGAGCAGTTCTTC. Its protein product is CASSPRPSLSYNEQFF. Complete variable domain (other parts from reference TRBV18 and TRBJ2-1): NAGVMQNPRHLVRRRGQEARLRCSPMKGHSHVYWYRQLPEEGLKFMVYLQKENIIDESGMPKERFSAEFPKEGPSILRIQQVVRGDSAAYFCASSPRPSLSYNEQFFGPGTRLTVL.

V usage is TRBV5-8 and J usage is TRBJ2-1; 7 positions agree with TRBD1. V was pared by 0 bases and J by 4 bases, with 10 bases of the junction left unmatched. The germline gives CDR1 SGHTS, CDR2 YDEGEE. CDR3 length: 17 amino acids. The chain's CDR3 is CASSLVPTGELYNEQFF. CDR3 DNA sequence: TGTGCCAGCAGCTTGGTGCCCACAGGGGAGCTGTACAATGAGCAGTTCTTC.

The CDR3: CASSYGTGWGDTQYF. CDR3 nucleotide sequence: TGTGCCAGCAGTTACGGGACAGGGTGGGGGGATACGCAGTATTTT. The chain employs TRBV6-5 and TRBJ2-3; TRBD1 matches 9 bases. In germline, CDR1 is MNHEY, CDR2 SVGAGI. Unmatched junction bases numbered 6, after V lost 2 bases and J lost 6 bases. The CDR3 is 15 amino acids.

This clone was recorded a few times. The J gene is TRBJ2-3, the V gene TRBV6-2 or TRBV6-3; unclear D gene. Germline values: CDR1 MNHEY, CDR2 SVGEGT. There are 12 residues in the CDR3. V lost 2 bases, J lost 5 bases, and 5 bases lay in between. CDR3 sequence reads: CASSYVLDTQYF. CDR3 DNA: TGTGCCAGCAGTTACGTTTTAGATACGCAGTATTTT.

This clone was detected only once. The J gene is TRBJ2-1, the V gene TRBV12-3 or TRBV12-4; the D is unclear. The CDR3 covers 12 residues. Trimming left V 2 bases short and J 7 bases short, with 6 bases between. DNA for the CDR3: TGTGCCAGCAGTTTAAACGTAAATGAGCAGTTCTTC. This gives the protein CASSLNVNEQFF.

This clone was seen a single time. V and J are TRBV2 and TRBJ1-4, with 9 bases fitting TRBD1. The ends lost 9 bases at V and 5 bases at J; junction bases unmatched: 7. In germline, CDR1 is SNHLY, CDR2 FYNNEI. The length of the CDR3 is 14 residues. The CDR3 DNA reads TGTGCCAGTATACTGGACAGGGGAAATGAAAAACTGTTTTTT. This sequence encodes CASILDRGNEKLFF.

This sequence joins TRBV12-3 or TRBV12-4 and TRBJ1-2; TRBD1 agrees at 7 bases. Germline trimming cut 8 bases from V and 4 bases from J; bases unmatched to any gene: 7. The CDR3 sequence is 13 residues long. CDR3 residues: CASGAGGIYGYTF. The CDR3 bases are TGTGCCAGCGGGGCAGGGGGTATCTATGGCTACACCTTC.

The chain carries TRBV6-6 and TRBJ1-6; no clear D. Trimming removed 0 bases at V and 8 bases at J, with 8 bases between. The length of the CDR3 is 14 residues. Germline CDR1 MNHNY, CDR2 SVGAGI (reference sequence). CDR3 nucleotides: TGTGCCAGCAGTTACTCGGGCTGGGATTCACCCCTCCACTTT. Translating gives CASSYSGWDSPLHF.

V is TRBV4-2 and J is TRBJ2-7; no firm D call. V lost 0 bases, J lost 8 bases, and 5 bases lay in between. Per the germline V gene, CDR1 is LGHNA and CDR2 is YNFKEQ. The CDR3 has 11 amino acids. Here the CDR3 DNA reads TGTGCCAGCAGCCAAGAGGAAAAGCAGTACTTC. The encoded protein is CASSQEEKQYF.

This clone was observed a few times. The chain joins TRBV5-1 to TRBJ2-1, with D possibly matching TRBD1 (6 bases). This CDR3 region has 15 residues. Looked up from germline, CDR1 is SGHRS and CDR2 is YFSETQ. Trimming took 4 bases from V and 1 from J, leaving 12 bases between them. The CDR3 is CASSPTGPSYNEQFF. The DNA of the CDR3 is TGCGCCAGCAGCCCTACAGGGCCTTCCTACAATGAGCAGTTCTTC.

The chain combines TRBV5-5 with TRBJ1-1, with D possibly TRBD1 on 6 matching bases. Trimming left V 5 bases short and J 1 base short, with 15 bases between. The CDR3 loop spans 15 amino acids. Germline lookup yields CDR1 SGHKS and CDR2 YYEKEE (reference sequence). CDR3 DNA sequence: TGTGCCAGCAGACCCGGGGGCAGCTCGAACACTGAAGCTTTCTTT. Amino acids: CASRPGGSSNTEAFF. The variable domain in full, with the rest retrieved from reference TRBV5-5 and TRBJ1-1, is DAGVTQSPTHLIKTRGQQVTLRCSPISGHKSVSWYQQVLGQGPQFIFQYYEKEERGRGNFPDRFSARQFPNYSSELNVNALLLGDSALYLCASRPGGSSNTEAFFGQGTRLTVV.

This clone was seen a single time. The gene calls are TRBV7-2 and TRBJ1-1, with D maybe TRBD1 (6 bases). This CDR3 has 17 residues. V was clipped by 0 bases and J by 5 bases, with 19 bases between them. Germline V gene data show CDR1 as SGHTA and CDR2 as FQGNSA. The CDR3 DNA is TGTGCCAGCAGCTTAGCCGGGGGGGCTCGTGTTGGAACTGAAGCTTTCTTT. The encoded protein is CASSLAGGARVGTEAFF.

This chain connects TRBV7-9 to TRBJ1-4; 7 bases fit TRBD1. This CDR3 comprises 15 residues. Trimming cost V 5 bases and J 0 bases; bases outside gene matches: 3. The germline V gene encodes CDR1 SEHNR and CDR2 FQNEAQ (reference sequence). The CDR3 reads CASSLQGTTNEKLFF. CDR3 DNA: TGTGCCAGCAGCCTACAGGGGACAACTAATGAAAAACTGTTTTTT. The entire variable domain, with the rest obtained from reference TRBV7-9 and TRBJ1-4, is as follows: DTGVSQNPRHKITKRGQNVTFRCDPISEHNRLYWYRQTLGQGPEFLTYFQNEAQLEKSRLLSDRFSAERPKGSFSTLEIQRTEQGDSAMYLCASSLQGTTNEKLFFGSGTQLSVL.

The V gene is TRBV5-1, the J gene TRBJ2-2, with 11 bases identical to TRBD2. The CDR3 extends over 17 amino acids. The germline gives CDR1 SGHRS, CDR2 YFSETQ. The ends lost 0 bases at V and 4 bases at J; junction bases unmatched: 5. CDR3 sequence reads: CASSLGLAGGGTGELFF. CDR3 coding DNA: TGCGCCAGCAGCTTGGGTCTAGCGGGAGGAGGCACCGGGGAGCTGTTTTTT.

The V call is TRBV6-5, the J call TRBJ1-6, with unresolved D. CDR3 length: 12 amino acids. Trimming took 9 bases from V and 7 from J, leaving 10 bases between them. Germline CDR1 MNHEY, CDR2 SVGAGI. Written as DNA, the CDR3 is TGTGCCAGTGGACGGCAGAATTCACCCCTCCACTTT. It yields the protein CASGRQNSPLHF.

The gene calls are TRBV29-1 and TRBJ1-1; D not certain. Looked up from germline, CDR1 is SQVTM and CDR2 is ANQGSEA. The ends were cut back, 6 bases at V and 2 bases at J, with 16 bases in the middle. The CDR3 is 14 amino acids. The CDR3 loop is CSVVSQAVNTEAFF. As DNA, the CDR3 is TGCAGCGTCGTGAGCCAGGCAGTAAACACTGAAGCTTTCTTT. The full variable domain, rest sourced from reference TRBV29-1 and TRBJ1-1, is SAVISQKPSRDICQRGTSLTIQCQVDSQVTMMFWYRQQPGQSLTLIATANQGSEATYESGFVIDKFPISRPNLTFSTLTVSNMSPEDSSIYLCSVVSQAVNTEAFFGQGTRLTVV.

V and J are TRBV5-4 and TRBJ1-1, with unresolved D. The V end lost 4 bases, the J end lost 11 bases, and 18 bases lay between the germline ends. The CDR3 spans 13 residues. Germline CDR1 reads SGHNT; CDR2 reads YYREEE (reference sequence). CDR3 in DNA: TGTGCCAGCAGCAATTACCACAGCGACGGGGCTTTCTTT. Translation gives CASSNYHSDGAFF.

The chain is built from TRBV6-6 and TRBJ2-7, with a tentative D call TRBD1 (6 bases). The CDR3 covers 14 residues. V lost 0 bases to trimming and J lost 3 bases, with 9 bases between them. CDR1 is MNHNY, CDR2 SVGAGI, per germline (reference sequence). CDR3 region: CASSYSQGNYEQYF. In DNA form, the CDR3 reads TGTGCCAGCAGTTACTCGCAGGGGAACTACGAGCAGTACTTC.

This sequence joins TRBV6-5 and TRBJ2-3, with 7 bases aligning to TRBD1. Germline trimming cut 6 bases from V and 2 bases from J; bases unmatched to any gene: 5. Germline-derived CDR1 and CDR2 are MNHEY and SVGAGI. The CDR3 totals 14 residues. As DNA, the CDR3 is TGTGCCAGCAGGCCGACAGGGACCACAGATACGCAGTATTTT. Residues: CASRPTGTTDTQYF.